The 20 T cell receptor beta chains below were found in one sample sequenced in a study of T cell clonality in common variable immunodeficiency. Some clones are missing from TCRdb's copy, which holds only in-frame ones; the method was immunoSEQ multiplex PCR. Recorded here are about 60,000 clones, none singletons. Sequenced: peripheral blood mononuclear cells. The source of these receptors is a person aged 18 to 75 in good health.

This clone was counted many times. The read ends 3 residues shy of where the CDR3 ends; the end is completed using the germline J gene. This sequence joins TRBV12-3 or TRBV12-4 and TRBJ2-1; 10 positions match TRBD1. After removal of 3 bases from V and 9 bases from J, the junction contained 11 bases not matched to a gene. The CDR3 totals 16 residues. The CDR3 sequence: CASSFTGTGVSVEQFF. The CDR3 bases that were read are TGTGCCAGCAGTTTCACCGGGACAGGGGTTTCTGTTGAG.

This clone showed up many times. The CDR3 end falls 3 residues outside the read, so it is completed with the germline J gene. This sequence joins TRBV7-8 and TRBJ1-2; TRBD1 matches at 8 bases. After removal of 5 bases from V and 4 bases from J, the junction contained 9 bases not matched to a gene. CDR1 is SGHVS and CDR2 is FQNEAQ in the germline V gene. The CDR3 spans 15 residues. Partial CDR3 DNA: TGTGCCAGCAGCACCACGGGACAGGTTTCCTATGGC. Protein: CASSTTGQVSYG. The whole CDR3 protein reads CASSTTGQVSYGYTF.

This clone showed up many times. The DNA ends 3 residues before the CDR3 does, and the rest of the CDR3 is filled in from the germline J gene. The chain has TRBV28 and TRBJ2-7; 10 positions match TRBD2. The germline V gene encodes CDR1 MDHEN and CDR2 SYDVKM. CDR3 length equals 15 residues. V was clipped by 1 base and J by 2 bases; unmatched bases: 2. This CDR3 is CASSLSSGGTYEQYF. The covered CDR3 bases are TGTGCCAGCAGTTTATCTAGCGGGGGAACCTACGAG.

This clone has at least ten counts. The CDR3 extends 3 residues past the end of the read, so its final part is completed from the germline J gene. The chain joins TRBV30 to TRBJ2-5; 9 nucleotides agree with TRBD2. CDR1 and CDR2 from the germline V gene are GTSNPN and SVGIG (reference sequence). The J segment lost 1 base and the V segment lost 3 bases, leaving 3 bases of the junction unmatched. CDR3 length: 14 residues. This CDR3 is CAWSLTSGQETQYF. The CDR3 bases that were read are TGTGCCTGGAGCCTGACTAGCGGCCAAGAGACC.

This clone was seen more than once but under ten times. The read finishes 3 residues shy of the CDR3 end, and the germline J gene is used to complete it. The chain is built from TRBV11-1 and TRBJ2-7; D may be TRBD1 (5 bases). Per the germline V gene, CDR1 is SGHAT and CDR2 is FQDESV (reference sequence). V was shortened by 1 base and J by 3 bases, with 10 bases between the two germline ends. The CDR3 consists of 14 residues. This CDR3 is CASSLVGQGYEQYF. The CDR3 DNA, read in part, is TGTGCCAGCAGCTTAGTCGGGCAGGGCTACGAG.

This clone has at least ten counts. Here the CDR3 reads CASSKPGLVADTQYF. CDR3 DNA, as far as it was read: TGTGCCAGTAGTAAACCCGGCCTAGTCGCAGATACG. The chain recombines TRBV19 with TRBJ2-3; D is uncertain. The CDR3 end lies 3 residues beyond the end of the read and is filled in from the germline J gene. Germline CDR1 is LNHDA and CDR2 is SQIVND (reference sequence). The V end lost 4 bases, the J end lost 4 bases, and 15 bases lay between the germline ends. The CDR3 runs 15 residues. The variable domain in full, completed from reference TRBV19 and TRBJ2-3, reads DGGITQSPKYLFRKEGQNVTLSCEQNLNHDAMYWYRQDPGQGLRLIYYSQIVNDFQKGDIAEGYSVSREKKESFPLTVTSAQKNPTAFYLCASSKPGLVADTQYFGPGTRLTVL.

This clone was picked up many times. The observed sequence ends 3 residues before the CDR3 terminus, with the missing tail filled in from the germline J gene. The rearrangement links TRBV2 to TRBJ2-7; a weak D match, TRBD2 (5 bases). V was trimmed by 6 bases and J by 4 bases, leaving 19 bases between them. The CDR3 covers 15 residues. Germline V gene sequence: CDR1 SNHLY, CDR2 FYNNEI. The sequenced part of the CDR3 DNA is TGTGCCAGCAGCCCCATCAGCCTCCCGGGGTACGAG. This codes for CASSPISLPGYE. The CDR3 reads in full as CASSPISLPGYEQYF.

This clone was seen at least ten times. The sequenced fragment ends 3 residues before the CDR3 boundary, so the rest is inferred from the germline J gene. This sequence joins TRBV12-5 and TRBJ1-1; 10 bases align to TRBD1. This CDR3 spans 16 amino acids. After removal of 5 bases from V and 1 base from J, the junction contained 7 bases not matched to a gene. Germline V gives CDR1 LGHNT, CDR2 FRNRAP. CDR3 in amino acids: CASGAGQGDGNTEAFF. CDR3 DNA, as far as it was read: TGTGCTAGTGGTGCTGGACAGGGGGACGGGAACACTGAA.

This clone was seen many times. Read sequence stops 3 residues before the CDR3 end, and the germline J gene provides the missing end. This chain joins TRBV24-1 and TRBJ1-5, with unresolved D. Germline lookup yields CDR1 KGHDR and CDR2 SFDVKD. Trimming took off 2 bases at V and 0 bases at J, with 7 bases between the two ends. This CDR3 is 15 amino acids long. The DNA read from the CDR3 is TGTGCCACCAGTGATTCGCAGGATAGCAATCAGCCC. Translation gives CATSDSQDSNQP. The full CDR3 reads CATSDSQDSNQPQHF.

This clone was seen repeatedly, ten times or more. The sequenced fragment ends 3 residues before the CDR3 boundary, so the rest is inferred from the germline J gene. The chain recombines TRBV12-5 with TRBJ2-6; 9 nucleotides match TRBD1. CDR1 and CDR2 from the germline V gene are LGHNT and FRNRAP. Unmatched junction bases numbered 2, after V lost 4 bases and J lost 1 base. This CDR3 has 16 amino acids. The CDR3 region is CASGWGTGSGANVLTF. CDR3 bases read: TGTGCTAGTGGTTGGGGGACAGGGTCTGGGGCCAACGTC.

This clone came up many times. The read stops 3 residues short of the end of the CDR3; the missing end is completed from the germline J gene. The chain recombines TRBV28 with TRBJ2-1; a possible D gene is TRBD1 (5 bases). This CDR3 is 19 amino acids long. Germline V gene data show CDR1 as MDHEN and CDR2 as SYDVKM. Deletions cut 4 bases from V and 0 bases from J, with 22 bases between. The sequenced CDR3 bases are TGTGCCAGCAGTTCAATACGCACAACCAGGGCTTTCTCCTACAATGAG. Protein product: CASSSIRTTRAFSYNE. From start to end, the CDR3 is CASSSIRTTRAFSYNEQFF.

This clone was seen at least ten times. The sequenced fragment ends 3 residues before the CDR3 boundary, so the rest is inferred from the germline J gene. This rearrangement joins TRBV19 to TRBJ2-1; 14 bases map to TRBD2. The germline V gene encodes CDR1 LNHDA and CDR2 SQIVND (reference sequence). The CDR3 covers 17 residues. V lost 3 bases and J lost 7; bases outside the gene matches: 8. The CDR3 DNA, read in part, is TGTGCCAGTAGTATCAACCGCGGGACTAGCGGGAGAAATGAG. This encodes CASSINRGTSGRNE. The entire CDR3 is CASSINRGTSGRNEQFF.

This clone was seen many times. The read falls 3 residues short of the CDR3 end, and the missing part is taken from the germline J gene. This rearrangement joins TRBV7-6 to TRBJ2-1; TRBD2 agrees at 10 bases. The CDR3 runs to 18 residues. Unmatched junction bases numbered 8, after V lost 1 base and J lost 2 bases. The germline V gene has CDR1 SGHVS and CDR2 FNYEAQ. The CDR3 DNA, read in part, is TGTGCCAGCAGCTTAGGAGTAGCGGGAGGAGTGGCCTACAATGAG. It encodes CASSLGVAGGVAYNE. The full CDR3 protein is CASSLGVAGGVAYNEQFF. The full variable domain, with the rest looked up from reference TRBV7-6 and TRBJ2-1, is GAGVSQSPRYKVTKRGQDVALRCDPISGHVSLYWYRQALGQGPEFLTYFNYEAQQDKSGLPNDRFSAERPEGSISTLTIQRTEQRDSAMYRCASSLGVAGGVAYNEQFFGPGTRLTVL.

Many counts were recorded for this clone. CDR3 DNA, as far as it was read: TGCAGTGCTAGAGATAGTGCGGGACTGATATACAATGAG. Amino acids: CSARDSAGLIYNE. The entire CDR3 protein is CSARDSAGLIYNEQFF. The chain links TRBV20-1 to TRBJ2-1, with a possible D match to TRBD2 (6 bases). The read is 3 residues too short to cover the CDR3 end, so that end is filled in from the germline J gene. CDR3 length: 16 amino acids. V was clipped by 0 bases and J by 4 bases, with 16 bases between them. Germline V lookup: CDR1 DFQATT, CDR2 SNEGSKA (reference sequence).

This clone was observed many times. Other DNA sequences from this sample encode an identical CDR3 as well. The part of the CDR3 DNA that was read is TGTGCCAGCTCCTTAGGGGGCGCGAAGTCGGGAAACACC. It encodes CASSLGGAKSGNT. The full CDR3 protein is CASSLGGAKSGNTIYF. This rearrangement joins TRBV7-8 to TRBJ1-3; 7 bases align to TRBD1. The CDR3 goes on 3 residues after the read ends, and that part is filled in from the germline J gene. Germline V gene lookup returns CDR1 SGHVS and CDR2 FQNEAQ. Trimming cost V 8 bases and J 4 bases; bases outside gene matches: 14. The CDR3 covers 16 residues.

This clone was observed at least ten times. CDR3 DNA (partial): TGTGCCAGCAGCTTACTCGGATCCGGGGGGGACGAG. It translates to CASSLLGSGGDE. The complete CDR3 sequence is CASSLLGSGGDEQYF. The gene calls are TRBV5-5 and TRBJ2-7; 8 nucleotides align to TRBD2. The read finishes 3 residues shy of the CDR3 end, and the germline J gene is used to complete it. J was trimmed by 5 bases and V by 2 bases; bases with no gene match: 9. The CDR3 totals 15 residues. CDR1 is SGHKS, CDR2 YYEKEE, per germline (reference sequence).

This clone was counted many times. The CDR3 end falls 3 residues outside the read, so it is completed with the germline J gene. The J gene is TRBJ2-2, the V gene TRBV5-1; 10 positions agree with TRBD2. Germline V CDR1 and CDR2: SGHRS, YFSETQ. The CDR3 is made up of 16 amino acids. The V and J ends lost 1 base and 8 bases, in that order; junction bases with no gene match: 8. The CDR3 is CASSLKSSGSSGELFF. The part of the CDR3 DNA that was read is TGCGCCAGCAGCTTGAAGTCTAGCGGGAGTTCTGGGGAG.

This clone was counted ten times or more. The read finishes 3 residues shy of the CDR3 end, and the germline J gene is used to complete it. The chain uses TRBV5-4 and TRBJ1-1, with a possible D match to TRBD1 (6 bases). Trimming took 3 bases from V and 5 from J, leaving 8 bases between them. CDR1 and CDR2 (germline): SGHNT, YYREEE (reference sequence). The CDR3 contains 12 residues. CDR3 residues: CASSSQGTEAFF. The sequenced CDR3 bases are TGTGCCAGCAGCTCGCAGGGGACTGAA. The full variable domain, completed using reference TRBV5-4 and TRBJ1-1, is ETGVTQSPTHLIKTRGQQVTLRCSSQSGHNTVSWYQQALGQGPQFIFQYYREEENGRGNFPPRFSGLQFPNYSSELNVNALELDDSALYLCASSSQGTEAFFGQGTRLTVV.

This clone occurred many times. The read stops 3 residues short of the end of the CDR3; the missing end is completed from the germline J gene. The V call is TRBV5-1, the J call TRBJ2-3; tentatively, D is TRBD2 (5 bases). The length of the CDR3 is 13 residues. Between the trimmed V and J ends, which lost 3 bases and 5 bases, there was a span of 10 bases. Looked up from germline, CDR1 is SGHRS and CDR2 is YFSETQ. This CDR3 reads CASSSGGGDTQYF. The covered CDR3 bases are TGCGCCAGCAGCTCCGGAGGCGGAGATACG.

This clone was detected ten times or more. Partial CDR3 DNA: TGTGCCAGCAGCGTAGCTTCAGACAGTAGGGTAGAGACC. Its translation is CASSVASDSRVET. The CDR3 reads in full as CASSVASDSRVETQYF. The chain uses TRBV9 and TRBJ2-5, with a tentative D call TRBD1 (5 bases). The CDR3 extends 3 residues past the end of the read, so its final part is completed from the germline J gene. Germline-derived CDR1 and CDR2 are SGDLS and YYNGEE. V lost 0 bases and J lost 4, with 16 bases in between. CDR3 length: 16 amino acids.